One and the same sample provided the 5 T cell receptor beta chains below, sequenced in a study of cytomegalovirus exposure and HLA in healthy donors. PCR primers comprised 60 Vbeta and 13 Jbeta primers. TCRdb keeps only in-frame clones here, not all; method: immunoSEQ multiplex PCR. The profile shows about 170,000 clones, around 84% of them singletons. Sequences were obtained from PBMCs. These receptors originate from a man aged 25 to 40 in good health and CMV-seropositive.

The rearrangement uses TRBV19 and TRBJ2-7; D may be TRBD2 (6 bases). Trimming pared 3 bases from V and 0 bases from J, leaving 9 bases between. The germline V gene has CDR1 LNHDA and CDR2 SQIVND (reference sequence). CDR3 length: 14 amino acids. CDR3 sequence reads: CASSMGGDSYEQYV. The CDR3 DNA reads TGTGCCAGTAGTATGGGAGGAGACTCCTACGAGCAGTACGTC.

This clone has only a few counts. The rearrangement links TRBV28 to TRBJ1-5, with 8 bases that match TRBD1. CDR3 length equals 18 residues. Trimming took 6 bases from V and 0 from J; bases not matched to a gene: 13. The V gene's germline CDR1 is MDHEN and CDR2 SYDVKM. The CDR3 DNA reads as TGTGCCAGCAGCCTCGGACAGGGTAACGGATATAGCAATCAGCCCCAGCATTTT. It encodes CASSLGQGNGYSNQPQHF.

This clone is a singleton in its sample. This chain joins TRBV18 and TRBJ2-1; TRBD2 matches 12 bases. This CDR3 has 16 amino acids. The ends lost 2 bases at V and 8 bases at J; junction bases unmatched: 7. Germline lookup yields CDR1 KGHSH and CDR2 LQKENI. The CDR3 sequence is CASSPTGTSGFYEQFF. The CDR3 DNA reads as TGTGCCAGCTCACCAACCGGGACTAGCGGGTTCTATGAGCAGTTCTTC.

CDR3 coding DNA: TGTGCCAGTACCGTGACAGGGCTTAACACTGAAGCTTTCTTT. This encodes CASTVTGLNTEAFF. The chain carries TRBV19 and TRBJ1-1; 7 nucleotides agree with TRBD1. V dropped 7 bases and J dropped 2; count of bases not matched to a gene: 7. The CDR3 spans 14 residues. Per the germline V gene, CDR1 is LNHDA and CDR2 is SQIVND (reference sequence).

As DNA, the CDR3 is TGTGCCAGCAGTGATCTCTGGGGGGGTGAAGCTTTCTTT. It specifies CASSDLWGGEAFF. The V gene is TRBV25-1, the J gene TRBJ1-1, with a possible D match to TRBD1 (5 bases). Germline V gives CDR1 MGHDK, CDR2 SYGVNS. Trimming removed 3 bases from V and 7 bases from J, with 12 bases in between. CDR3 size: 13 residues. Full variable domain (missing parts from reference TRBV25-1 and TRBJ1-1): EADIYQTPRYLVIGTGKKITLECSQTMGHDKMYWYQQDPGMELHLIHYSYGVNSTEKGDLSSESTVSRIRTEHFPLTLESARPSHTSQYLCASSDLWGGEAFFGQGTRLTVV.